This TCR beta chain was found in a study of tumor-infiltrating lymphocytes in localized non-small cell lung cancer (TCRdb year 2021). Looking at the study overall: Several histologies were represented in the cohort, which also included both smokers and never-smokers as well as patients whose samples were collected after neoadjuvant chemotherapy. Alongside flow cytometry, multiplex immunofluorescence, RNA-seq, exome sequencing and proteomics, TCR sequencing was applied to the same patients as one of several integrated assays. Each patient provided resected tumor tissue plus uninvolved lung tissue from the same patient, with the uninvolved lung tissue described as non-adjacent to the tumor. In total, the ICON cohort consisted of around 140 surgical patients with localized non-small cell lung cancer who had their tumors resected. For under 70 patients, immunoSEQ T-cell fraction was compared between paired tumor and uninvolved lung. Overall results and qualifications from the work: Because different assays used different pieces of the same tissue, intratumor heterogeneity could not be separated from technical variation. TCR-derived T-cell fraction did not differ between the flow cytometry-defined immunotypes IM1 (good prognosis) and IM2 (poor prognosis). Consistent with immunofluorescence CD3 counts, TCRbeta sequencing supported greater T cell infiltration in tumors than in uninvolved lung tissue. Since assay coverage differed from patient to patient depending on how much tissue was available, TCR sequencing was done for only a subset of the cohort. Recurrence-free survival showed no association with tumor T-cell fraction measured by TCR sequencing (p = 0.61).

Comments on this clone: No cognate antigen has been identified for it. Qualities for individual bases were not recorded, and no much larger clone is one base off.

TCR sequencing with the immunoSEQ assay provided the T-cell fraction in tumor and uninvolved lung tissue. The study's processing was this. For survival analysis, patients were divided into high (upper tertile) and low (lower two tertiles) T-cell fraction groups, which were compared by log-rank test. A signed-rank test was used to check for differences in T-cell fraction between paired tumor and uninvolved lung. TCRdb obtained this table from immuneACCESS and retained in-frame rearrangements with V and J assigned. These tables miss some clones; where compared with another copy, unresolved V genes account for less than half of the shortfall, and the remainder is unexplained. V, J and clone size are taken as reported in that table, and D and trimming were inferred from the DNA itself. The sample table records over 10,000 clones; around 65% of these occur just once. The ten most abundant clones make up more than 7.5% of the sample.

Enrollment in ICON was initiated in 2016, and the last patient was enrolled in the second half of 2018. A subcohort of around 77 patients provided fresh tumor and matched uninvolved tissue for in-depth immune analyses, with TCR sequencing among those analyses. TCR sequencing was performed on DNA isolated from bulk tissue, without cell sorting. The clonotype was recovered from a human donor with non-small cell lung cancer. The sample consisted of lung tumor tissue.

The CDR3: CATSRAPHEQYF. The DNA sequence is as follows: TGTGCCACCAGCAGAGCCCCGCATGAGCAGTACTTC. The sequence is built from TRBV15 and TRBJ2-7; no confident D gene assignment can be made. V loses 1 base of germline sequence and J loses 7 bases, and the interval between the two ends is 8 bases. CDR1 LNHNV and CDR2 YYDKDF were looked up in the germline V gene (reference sequence). The CDR3 measures 12 amino acids from cysteine to phenylalanine. Solely the CDR3 DNA is kept, with 36 bases framed from the first base. This CDR3, with the reference TRBV15 and TRBJ2-7 proteins standing in past its ends, gives the full variable domain DAMVIQNPRYQVTQFGKPVTLSCSQTLNHNVMYWYQQKSSQAPKLLFHYYDKDFNNEADTPDNFQSRRPNTSFCFLDIRSPGLGDTAMYLCATSRAPHEQYFGPGTRLTVT.